A selection of T cell receptor beta chains follows, all from one sample in a study of identical twins. TCRdb independently ran MiXCR on the 5' RACE reads; one entry per CDR3 protein. This table has 1.5 million to 2 million distinct CDR3 sequences, about 32% appearing once. The material sequenced was cord blood. These receptor sequences come from a newborn girl in good health. Each CDR3 is given with its conserved first and last residue.

v_gene	j_gene	CDR3aa
TRBV20-1	TRBJ2-1	CSARDRREYEQDF
TRBV3-1	TRBJ1-2	CASSRRDIPNGYTF
TRBV9	TRBJ2-6	CASSVQVAGANVLTF
TRBV12-3/TRBV12-4	TRBJ1-5	CASSFGPGGYGNQPQHF
TRBV5-6	TRBJ2-3	CASNPQGGARSRDTQYF
TRBV2	TRBJ2-7	CASSEALAGGSEQYF
TRBV5-1	TRBJ1-1	CASSLATGGLAEAFF
TRBV7-9	TRBJ2-7	CASSSTSSGEQYF
TRBV5-1	TRBJ2-1	CARRLGSSYNEQFF
TRBV2	TRBJ1-5	CASAGQGGGQPQHF
TRBV25-1	TRBJ1-6	CASRQNSYNSPLHF
TRBV29-1	TRBJ2-7	CSVLNLAGKDYEQYF
TRBV4-2	TRBJ1-5	CASSQDSAQGDSNQPQHF
TRBV6-2/TRBV6-3	TRBJ1-2	CASSRTAGNYGYTF
TRBV4-2	TRBJ2-5	CASSQDMRGTGLQETQYF
TRBV11-1	TRBJ1-1	CASSSTDKMNTEAFF
TRBV7-9	TRBJ1-2	CASSQAQHYGYTF
TRBV12-3/TRBV12-4	TRBJ2-2	CASSLPGWGGELFF
TRBV28	TRBJ2-5	CASSSNLWETQYF
TRBV24-1	TRBJ2-6	CATSDTGANVLTF
TRBV6-2/TRBV6-3	TRBJ2-1	CACSPSPGRYNEQFF
TRBV10-3	TRBJ1-5	CAIRDRGYQPQHF
TRBV5-1	TRBJ2-1	CASSLWTGSYNEQFF
TRBV2	TRBJ2-3	CASGQGGITDTQYF
TRBV4-1	TRBJ2-5	CASSQENSGASYNEQYF
TRBV20-1	TRBJ1-5	CSARDPQAVQPQHF
TRBV28	TRBJ2-7	CASSPGPPSEQYF
TRBV29-1	TRBJ2-1	CSVGHVNEQFF
TRBV20-1	TRBJ2-1	CSALLPPEQFF
TRBV15	TRBJ2-1	CATSRSRAGGPYEQFF
TRBV24-1	TRBJ2-1	CATSDPGLAGYNEQFF
TRBV3-1	TRBJ2-5	CASSHRTSGDKQYF
TRBV20-1	TRBJ2-3	CSAHGRVTDTQYF
TRBV15	TRBJ1-1	CATSDETPMNTEAFF
TRBV7-2	TRBJ1-2	CASLSRVFGYGYTF
TRBV6-6	NA	CASSWDRGRVGDIQYF
TRBV2	TRBJ2-5	CASRFREMDGNEQYF
TRBV3-1	TRBJ1-1	CASSQGTGVPEAFF
TRBV20-1	TRBJ2-7	CSAQMTQLGNEQYF
TRBV10-3	TRBJ2-5	CASRTTNAETQYF
TRBV20-1	TRBJ2-5	CSARDSRTAQETQYF
TRBV9	NA	CASSPRAFKGETQYF
TRBV20-1	TRBJ2-1	CSLGGRIYNEQFF
TRBV6-1	TRBJ2-3	CASKMGTDTQYF
TRBV6-6	TRBJ2-3	CASRSYERAYTGTQYF
TRBV29-1	TRBJ1-5	CSVGMAAGGNQPQHF
TRBV20-1	TRBJ2-7	CSAPNLGGPPYEQYF
TRBV10-3	TRBJ2-2	CAIREERGGPGELFF
TRBV28	TRBJ2-1	CASRLLAGGSYNEQFF
TRBV24-1	TRBJ2-4	CATSDLQRGYPKNIQYF
TRBV27	TRBJ2-3	CASSMDSALYTDTQYF
TRBV12-3/TRBV12-4	TRBJ1-4	CASTSPRTGGGKLFF
TRBV5-6	TRBJ2-3	CASSPMGQGPDTQYF
TRBV29-1	TRBJ2-7	CSVRTLSYEQYF
TRBV15	TRBJ2-1	CATSSAGIVAREQFF
TRBV14	TRBJ2-7	CADTGLAFSYEQYF